A selection of T cell receptor beta chains follows, all from one sample in a study of immune evolution from preneoplasia to lung adenocarcinoma. Repertoires were generated with immunoSEQ multiplex PCR, while TCRdb's copy carries only in-frame clones and drops some. Of 2,500 to 3,500 clones in the sample, roughly 87% were seen once. Input material: FFPE adjacent normal lung tissue. The origin of the receptors is a middle-aged person with lung adenocarcinoma. Both conserved end residues are part of each CDR3. Fields, in order: D gene, V gene, CDR3 length, clone size, J gene, CDR3 DNA, CDR3 protein. A D gene is named only where the DNA matches it firmly. Rows may omit the clone size; those that give it use once, few, many or a size class.

-	TRBV30	14	-	TRBJ2-1	TGTGCCTGGAAAGGGGACCTCAATTCGGTTGAGCAGTTCTTC	CAWKGDLNSVEQFF
-	TRBV29-1	12	once	TRBJ2-1	TGCAGCGCCCCAGGAGAACTCAATGAGCAGTTCTTC	CSAPGELNEQFF
-	TRBV18	21	once	TRBJ2-1	TGTGCCAGCTCACCCTACGACAGGGACGGTGAGCGGGAGAATCCGGACAATGAGCAGTTCTTC	CASSPYDRDGERENPDNEQFF
-	TRBV10-1	15	-	TRBJ2-7	TGCGCCAGCAGTGACACGATCGCAGGGATCCACGAGCAGTACTTC	CASSDTIAGIHEQYF
TRBD2	TRBV9	15	-	TRBJ2-1	TGTGCCAGCAGCGTAATCCTAGCGGGACGGGATGAGCAGTTCTTC	CASSVILAGRDEQFF
TRBD1	TRBV2	16	-	TRBJ2-4	TGTGCCAGCAGGGCACAGGGACAGCTAGCCAAAAACATTCAGTACTTC	CASRAQGQLAKNIQYF
-	TRBV11-3	14	-	TRBJ2-1	TGTGCCAGCAGCTTAGTTTATGAGGGAAGTGAGCAGTTCTTC	CASSLVYEGSEQFF
TRBD1	TRBV19	12	-	TRBJ1-2	TGTGCCAGTAGGACAGGGCTCTATGGCTACACCTTC	CASRTGLYGYTF
TRBD1	TRBV28	15	-	TRBJ2-7	TGTGCCAGCAGCACAGGGAGGACAGGGATCGACGAGCAGTACTTC	CASSTGRTGIDEQYF
-	TRBV5-6	14	-	TRBJ2-3	TGTGCCAGCAGCTTGGTTCGGACTACCGATACGCAGTATTTT	CASSLVRTTDTQYF
-	TRBV9	14	hyperexpanded	TRBJ2-2	TGTGCCAGCAGCCCCGGACCAGTTGGGCGGGAGCTGTTTTTT	CASSPGPVGRELFF
TRBD1	TRBV25-1	15	-	TRBJ1-1	TGTGCCAGCAGTGAATCGAAGGGGGCGGCGGCTGAAGCTTTCTTT	CASSESKGAAAEAFF
-	TRBV20-1	11	-	TRBJ2-7	TGCAGTGCTAGAGTGATAAGGGAGCAGTACTTC	CSARVIREQYF
-	TRBV11-2	15	-	TRBJ2-1	TGTGCCAGCAGCTTAGTAGCGAGCCCCTACAATGAGCAGTTCTTC	CASSLVASPYNEQFF
TRBD1	TRBV23-1	17	-	TRBJ2-7	TGCGCCAGCAGTCAATCCTCCCGACAGGGGGGTTCTTACGAGCAGTACTTC	CASSQSSRQGGSYEQYF
-	TRBV27	13	-	TRBJ2-5	TGTGCCAGCAGTGCGATACCCAGGGGCCCCAAGTACTTC	CASSAIPRGPKYF
TRBD1	TRBV19	16	-	TRBJ1-5	TGTGCCAGTAGTCCCTCTCCGGGACAGCGGAATCAGCCCCAGCATTTT	CASSPSPGQRNQPQHF
-	TRBV5-1	16	-	TRBJ2-7	TGCGCCAGCAGTCCTATGGTCGGATTAGGCCCCTACGAGCAGTACTTC	CASSPMVGLGPYEQYF
TRBD2	TRBV5-1	15	-	TRBJ2-5	TGCGCCAGCAGCCCTGGACTAGCCTTTTCAGAGACCCAGTACTTC	CASSPGLAFSETQYF
-	TRBV6-1	14	-	TRBJ2-1	TGTGCCAGCAGTGCTTCTACCGGAGACAATGAGCAGTTCTTC	CASSASTGDNEQFF
TRBD1	TRBV4-3	16	-	TRBJ1-2	TGCGCCAGCAGCCGGGCCGACCGACAGGGGGCCGATGGCTACACCTTC	CASSRADRQGADGYTF
-	TRBV28	13	-	TRBJ2-3	TGTGCCAGCAGTCCGCCTAGCACAGATACGCAGTATTTT	CASSPPSTDTQYF
-	TRBV9	15	few	TRBJ2-7	TGTGCCAGCAGCGCCGTTCCTAGCAGTATAGTCGAGCAGTACTTC	CASSAVPSSIVEQYF
-	TRBV27	13	-	TRBJ2-7	TGTGCCACCTCGGACTCTCCTTCCTACGAGCAGTACTTC	CATSDSPSYEQYF
-	TRBV9	13	-	TRBJ2-3	TGTGCCAGCAGCGTAGCACGCACAGATACGCAGTATTTT	CASSVARTDTQYF
TRBD2	TRBV30	15	-	TRBJ2-7	TGTGCCTGGAGCTTCGGTAGCGGGTTCTCCTACGAGCAGTACTTC	CAWSFGSGFSYEQYF
TRBD1	TRBV30	16	-	TRBJ1-1	TGTGCCTGGAGTGGCGGGACAGGGGGAGTGGACACTGAAGCTTTCTTT	CAWSGGTGGVDTEAFF
-	TRBV4-1	13	-	TRBJ1-2	TGCGCCAGCAGCCAAGCCATGAAGTATGGCTACACCTTC	CASSQAMKYGYTF
-	TRBV20-1	11	-	TRBJ2-5	TGCAGTGCGGGAGGACAAGAGACCCAGTACTTC	CSAGGQETQYF
-	TRBV10-3	12	-	TRBJ2-3	TGTGCCATCAAGGATCCGAACCGTACGCAGTATTTT	CAIKDPNRTQYF
TRBD1	TRBV6-5	13	few	TRBJ1-6	TGTGCCAGCAGACAGGGGCACGAAAGGGCCCTCCACTTT	CASRQGHERALHF
TRBD2	TRBV28	16	-	TRBJ2-7	TGTGCCAGCAGTGACGGGGGGACTAGCGGGGCCTACGAGCAGTACTTC	CASSDGGTSGAYEQYF
-	TRBV9	19	-	TRBJ2-1	TGTGCCAGCAGCGAGGGGGAAGGCCATAAGGGGCCACCCTACAATGAGCAGTTCTTC	CASSEGEGHKGPPYNEQFF
TRBD1	TRBV7-2	15	-	TRBJ1-5	TGTGCCAGCAGCCAGAGGACAGGGTTCAATCAGCCCCAGCATTTT	CASSQRTGFNQPQHF
TRBD1	TRBV9	16	-	TRBJ2-5	TGTGCCAGCAGCCTATCGGGGACAGCTTCTCAAGAGACCCAGTACTTC	CASSLSGTASQETQYF
-	TRBV30	12	-	TRBJ2-7	TGTGCCTGGAGCACACGTAGCTACGAGCAGTACTTC	CAWSTRSYEQYF
TRBD1	TRBV28	16	-	TRBJ1-2	TGTGCCAGCAACACCCTTCCGGGACAGATATTTTATGGCTACACCTTC	CASNTLPGQIFYGYTF
-	TRBV11-2	12	-	TRBJ2-3	TGTGCCAGCAGCCCCTCTCCAGATACGCAGTATTTT	CASSPSPDTQYF
-	TRBV9	13	-	TRBJ1-1	TGTGCCAGCAGCTCTCGACAGAACACTGAAGCTTTCTTT	CASSSRQNTEAFF
TRBD1	TRBV29-1	14	-	TRBJ1-2	TGCAGCGTTGAAGAATCGGCAGGGGGGAGAGGCTACACCTTC	CSVEESAGGRGYTF
TRBD1	TRBV15	14	-	TRBJ1-5	TGTGCCACCAGCACGGGACAGTCCAATCAGCCCCAGCATTTT	CATSTGQSNQPQHF
-	TRBV5-8	15	-	TRBJ2-3	TGTGCCAGCAGCTTCGGGACTTGGAGCACAGATACGCAGTATTTT	CASSFGTWSTDTQYF
TRBD1	TRBV11-2	16	-	TRBJ1-2	TGTGCCAGCAGCTTAGACCCCGGGACAGCGAACTATGGCTACACCTTC	CASSLDPGTANYGYTF
TRBD2	TRBV7-8	14	-	TRBJ2-7	TGTGCCAGCAGCTGGACTAGCGGGAACGACGAGCAGTACTTC	CASSWTSGNDEQYF
-	TRBV4-2	13	-	TRBJ2-3	TGTGCCAGCGGCCCTCCCGGAACAGATACGCAGTATTTT	CASGPPGTDTQYF
-	TRBV4-2	18	once	TRBJ1-5	TGTGCCAGCAGCCAAGACGCGCCGGGGACGGTTAGCAATCAGCCCCAGCATTTT	CASSQDAPGTVSNQPQHF
-	TRBV7-2	16	-	TRBJ1-6	TGTGCCAGCAGCCTAAATACAGGGCAGGGTAATTCACCCCTCCACTTT	CASSLNTGQGNSPLHF
-	TRBV6-5	13	-	TRBJ2-7	TGTGCCAGCACCCCCCGGACTAATTACGAGCAGTACTTC	CASTPRTNYEQYF
-	TRBV30	13	-	TRBJ1-4	TGTGCCTGGAGTGCCCTCTATAATGAAAAACTGTTTTTT	CAWSALYNEKLFF
-	TRBV30	15	-	TRBJ1-6	TGTGCCTGGAGTGTACGTGTAGGATTTAATTCACCCCTCCACTTT	CAWSVRVGFNSPLHF